The source of this TCR beta chain is a study of T cells after posttransplantation cyclophosphamide. The CDR3 consists of 14 residues. Germline-derived CDR1 and CDR2 are SQVTM and ANQGSEA. The V and J ends lost 3 bases and 7 bases, in that order; junction bases with no gene match: 9. Profiled with immunoSEQ multiplex PCR; TCRdb holds only in-frame clones, not every one. Among around 50,000 clones listed, about 90% were seen once. The sequenced sample consisted of PBMCs. This TCR came from a woman aged 45-65 years in good health and a related stem cell transplant donor. The chain uses TRBV29-1 and TRBJ2-1; 7 nucleotides match TRBD2. The CDR3 region has the DNA TGCAGCGTTGACACCGGGAGGATGGGAAATGAGCAGTTCTTC. Translation: CSVDTGRMGNEQFF.